This passage covers 21 T cell receptor beta chains from one sample sequenced in a study of cytomegalovirus exposure and HLA in healthy donors. The PCR was carried out with 60 Vbeta primers and 13 Jbeta primers. Libraries were prepared by immunoSEQ multiplex PCR; TCRdb keeps only in-frame clonotypes and omits some of them. The table lists roughly 200,000 clones, over 80% of them singletons. The sequencing sample was made of PBMCs. The receptors come from a boy under 10 years old in good health and CMV-seronegative.

The chain recombines TRBV30 with TRBJ2-7; maybe TRBD1 (6 bases). Germline CDR1 and CDR2: GTSNPN and SVGIG (reference sequence). This CDR3 is built from 13 residues. V lost 0 bases and J 2 bases, leaving 8 bases between the germline ends. DNA for the CDR3: TGTGCCTGGAGTGTAGGACAGACCTACGAGCAGTACTTC. The encoded protein is CAWSVGQTYEQYF.

The chain combines TRBV10-3 with TRBJ1-6, with 7 positions matching TRBD1. Germline V gene lookup returns CDR1 ENHRY and CDR2 SYGVKD. The CDR3 runs to 14 residues. V shed 6 bases and J 9 bases; nucleotides not matched to a gene: 8. CDR3: CAISSRDSGSPLHF. CDR3 DNA sequence: TGTGCCATCAGCAGCCGGGACAGCGGTTCACCCCTCCACTTT.

The chain carries TRBV5-6 and TRBJ2-5; possibly TRBD1 for D (6 bases). The V end was cut by 0 bases, the J end by 5 bases, with 8 bases between. The germline V gene has CDR1 SGHDT and CDR2 YYEEEE. This CDR3 is 13 amino acids long. For the CDR3, the DNA is TGTGCCAGCAGCTTGGGGGGGCGGGAGACCCAGTACTTC. Its protein product is CASSLGGRETQYF.

The V and J genes are TRBV6-5 and TRBJ2-3; 7 nucleotides match TRBD1. This CDR3 has 13 residues. Germline trimming cut 7 bases from V and 0 bases from J; bases unmatched to any gene: 1. Germline CDR1 is MNHEY and CDR2 is SVGAGI. The CDR3 region is CASKDRSTDTQYF. The CDR3 DNA reads TGTGCCAGCAAGGACAGGAGCACAGATACGCAGTATTTT.

The chain is built from TRBV10-1 and TRBJ2-1; D perhaps matches TRBD2 (5 bases). CDR1 is WNHNN, CDR2 SYGVQD, per germline (reference sequence). Trimming took off 2 bases at V and 10 bases at J, with 9 bases between the two ends. The CDR3 extends over 12 amino acids. CDR3 loop: CASSEGGGEQFF. The CDR3 DNA reads as TGCGCCAGCAGTGAGGGCGGAGGAGAGCAGTTCTTC.

J is TRBJ2-3 and V is TRBV28, with TRBD2 matching over 7 bases. J lost 4 bases, V lost 6 bases, and 10 bases had no gene match. Germline assignment: CDR1 MDHEN and CDR2 SYDVKM. The CDR3 has 15 amino acids. CDR3 protein: CASRGSGIGSDTQYF. The CDR3 coding sequence is TGTGCCAGCAGGGGGAGCGGGATAGGGTCAGATACGCAGTATTTT.

V is TRBV6-1 and J is TRBJ2-7; 7 positions match TRBD2. The CDR3 spans 16 residues. V trimming: 1 base; J trimming: 1 base; junction bases outside the gene matches: 7. Germline CDR1 reads MNHNS; CDR2 reads SASEGT. CDR3 residues: CASSEEGGRGSYEQYF. DNA of the CDR3: TGTGCCAGCAGTGAAGAAGGCGGGAGAGGGTCCTACGAGCAGTACTTC.

The chain links TRBV11-3 to TRBJ2-1; maybe TRBD1 (5 bases). The V gene's germline CDR1 is SGHNT and CDR2 YENEEA. The CDR3 totals 14 residues. Trimming took 4 bases from V and 9 from J, leaving 16 bases between them. The CDR3 nucleotides are TGTGCCAGCAGCTCAGAGGCGGCAGGGTCTGAGCAGTTCTTC. Protein sequence: CASSSEAAGSEQFF.

V gene TRBV4-1 combines with J gene TRBJ2-5; no definite D call. The CDR3 sequence is 16 residues long. Trimming cost V 4 bases and J 2 bases, with 17 bases left between them. The V gene's germline CDR1 is MGHRA and CDR2 YSYEKL. The CDR3: CASSLLGVLAQETQYF. In nucleotides, the CDR3 is TGCGCCAGCAGCCTCCTAGGAGTATTAGCTCAAGAGACCCAGTACTTC.

The J gene is TRBJ1-6, the V gene TRBV27, with D possibly TRBD1 on 5 matching bases. The CDR3 is 15 amino acids. The V gene lost 1 base and the J gene lost 9 bases, with 13 bases spanning the gap. Germline assignment: CDR1 MNHEY and CDR2 SMNVEV (reference sequence). Here the CDR3 reads CASSLYQGGGSPLHF. CDR3 in DNA: TGTGCCAGCAGTTTATATCAGGGCGGTGGTTCACCCCTCCACTTT.

This clone was seen once. The chain couples TRBV5-5 to TRBJ2-5; possible D gene TRBD1, 8 bases. The CDR3 is 14 amino acids. The ends were cut back, 4 bases at V and 7 bases at J, with 17 bases in the middle. CDR1 is SGHKS and CDR2 is YYEKEE in the germline V gene (reference sequence). CDR3 in amino acids: CASSAEQGGVTQYF. CDR3 DNA sequence: TGTGCCAGCAGCGCCGAACAGGGGGGGGTGACCCAGTACTTC. Using reference TRBV5-5 and TRBJ2-5 for the parts outside the CDR3, the full variable domain is DAGVTQSPTHLIKTRGQQVTLRCSPISGHKSVSWYQQVLGQGPQFIFQYYEKEERGRGNFPDRFSARQFPNYSSELNVNALLLGDSALYLCASSAEQGGVTQYFGPGTRLLVL.

This clone has a single count. V is TRBV5-1 and J is TRBJ2-7; tentative D call: TRBD1 (6 bases). V was pared by 0 bases and J by 3 bases, with 13 bases between. This CDR3 is built from 15 residues. Germline CDR1 SGHRS, CDR2 YFSETQ. DNA of the CDR3: TGCGCCAGCAGCTTGGGGCCAGCGGACAGCTACGAGCAGTACTTC. Encoded protein: CASSLGPADSYEQYF.

This chain connects TRBV2 to TRBJ1-2; 7 bases are a match to TRBD1. This CDR3 contains 15 residues. V gave up 5 bases and J gave up 0 bases; unmatched junction bases: 6. From germline, CDR1 is SNHLY and CDR2 FYNNEI. CDR3 in DNA: TGTGCCAGCAGTTTGGAGGGGACAGCTAACTATGGCTACACCTTC. Translated, it gives CASSLEGTANYGYTF.

The V and J genes are TRBV4-2 and TRBJ1-4; 9 bases fit TRBD1. The V gene's germline CDR1 is LGHNA and CDR2 YNFKEQ. The CDR3 runs 17 residues. V trimming: 4 bases; J trimming: 12 bases; junction bases outside the gene matches: 18. The CDR3 is CASSLSQRTGDYRELFF. The DNA for the CDR3 is TGTGCCAGCAGCCTCAGCCAGAGGACAGGGGACTATAGGGAACTGTTTTTT.

This chain joins TRBV6-6 and TRBJ2-7; 8 bases are shared with TRBD1. The CDR3 has 16 amino acids. Trimming cost V 2 bases and J 5 bases; bases outside gene matches: 11. Per the germline V gene, CDR1 is MNHNY and CDR2 is SVGAGI (reference sequence). In DNA form, the CDR3 reads TGTGCCAGCAGTTACGTCCGGACAGGGACAGGTAACGAGCAGTACTTC. This sequence encodes CASSYVRTGTGNEQYF.

The J gene is TRBJ1-1, the V gene TRBV7-9, with D tentatively TRBD1 (5 bases). The CDR3 covers 16 residues. Germline V gives CDR1 SEHNR, CDR2 FQNEAQ (reference sequence). With 5 bases removed from V and 3 bases from J, the gap between germline ends came to 19 bases. The CDR3 DNA is TGTGCCAGCAGCCCCCCGGGGGGGGGTTCGGACACTGAAGCTTTCTTT. Translation gives CASSPPGGGSDTEAFF. Full variable domain (remainder filled in from reference TRBV7-9 and TRBJ1-1): DTGVSQNPRHKITKRGQNVTFRCDPISEHNRLYWYRQTLGQGPEFLTYFQNEAQLEKSRLLSDRFSAERPKGSFSTLEIQRTEQGDSAMYLCASSPPGGGSDTEAFFGQGTRLTVV.

This clone was seen only once. The chain links TRBV7-9 to TRBJ2-7; D may be TRBD2 (5 bases). V was shortened by 5 bases and J by 5 bases, with 13 bases between the two germline ends. This CDR3 region has 13 residues. The germline CDR1 and CDR2 sequences are SEHNR and FQNEAQ (reference sequence). The CDR3 bases are TGTGCCAGCAGCCTCCGGGATGACAACGAGCAGTACTTC. Translating gives CASSLRDDNEQYF.

This sequence joins TRBV5-4 and TRBJ2-2; 8 nucleotides align to TRBD1. CDR1 and CDR2 from the germline V gene are SGHNT and YYREEE (reference sequence). The V segment lost 3 bases and the J segment 4 bases; nucleotides outside the gene matches: 8. CDR3 length: 16 amino acids. CDR3 sequence (DNA): TGTGCCAGCAGCTCGTGGGGGGACAGGATCACCGGGGAGCTGTTTTTT. This translates into CASSSWGDRITGELFF.

This sequence joins TRBV5-6 and TRBJ2-1, with a possible D match to TRBD1 (7 bases). Germline loops: CDR1 SGHDT, CDR2 YYEEEE. The ends were cut back, 4 bases at V and 7 bases at J, with 18 bases in the middle. This CDR3 has 15 residues. The CDR3 DNA sequence: TGTGCCAGCAGCGCGGGACAGAGCCCATCGAATGAGCAGTTCTTC. As protein: CASSAGQSPSNEQFF.

The sample holds one count of this clone. The chain has TRBV7-6 and TRBJ1-3; D may be TRBD1 (6 bases). The V end was cut by 5 bases, the J end by 0 bases, with 14 bases between. Germline values: CDR1 SGHVS, CDR2 FNYEAQ. The CDR3 is made up of 16 amino acids. DNA for the CDR3: TGTGCCAGCAGCGATCGGACAGACCCCTCTGGAAACACCATATATTTT. This encodes CASSDRTDPSGNTIYF. The complete variable domain, with remaining parts taken from reference TRBV7-6 and TRBJ1-3, reads GAGVSQSPRYKVTKRGQDVALRCDPISGHVSLYWYRQALGQGPEFLTYFNYEAQQDKSGLPNDRFSAERPEGSISTLTIQRTEQRDSAMYRCASSDRTDPSGNTIYFGEGSWLTVV.

This clone was seen only a few times. The CDR3 region is CASSLVRANTEAFF. The CDR3 coding sequence is TGTGCCAGCAGCTTGGTGAGGGCGAACACTGAAGCTTTCTTT. V and J are TRBV5-6 and TRBJ1-1; D remains unclear. The CDR3 loop spans 14 amino acids. With 0 bases removed from V and 1 base from J, the gap between germline ends came to 7 bases. Germline V gene lookup returns CDR1 SGHDT and CDR2 YYEEEE.